One sample yielded the 5 T cell receptor beta chains listed below, sequenced in a study of T cell repertoires in cytomegalovirus infection. TCRdb passed the reads through MiXCR, listing each CDR3 protein once. The data hold approximately 340,000 distinct CDR3 sequences, with 29% observed a single time. Their antigens remain unidentified. The starting material was cultured PBMCs, obtained from culture after CMV antigen stimulation. These receptors were taken from a human donor in good health (CMV status not recorded). Some clones in this sample may be carry-over from other donors' samples.

The rearrangement uses TRBV2 and TRBJ1-5, with unresolved D. The CDR3 extends over 14 amino acids. Trimming pared 8 bases from V and 0 bases from J, leaving 11 bases between. Germline CDR1 SNHLY, CDR2 FYNNEI. Here the CDR3 reads CASGGPYSNQPQHF. The DNA for the CDR3 is TGTGCCAGCGGCGGCCCATATAGCAATCAGCCCCAGCATTTT.

This chain uses TRBV11-3 with TRBJ1-4; no reliable D call. Germline V lookup: CDR1 SGHNT, CDR2 YENEEA. The V gene lost 6 bases and the J gene lost 3 bases, with 11 bases spanning the gap. The CDR3 has 14 residues. This chain's CDR3 is CASRESWANEKLFF. Here the CDR3 DNA reads TGTGCCAGCAGGGAGTCATGGGCTAATGAAAAACTGTTTTTT.

This clonotype has a handful of counts. The CDR3 DNA follows: TGTGCCATCAGTGACTCACTAGCGGGGGCTGGAGAGCAGTTCTTC. It yields the protein CAISDSLAGAGEQFF. The rearrangement uses TRBV10-3 and TRBJ2-1, with 11 bases identical to TRBD2. Germline V gives CDR1 ENHRY, CDR2 SYGVKD. V was pared by 3 bases and J by 10 bases, with 8 bases of the junction left unmatched. This CDR3 has 15 residues.

This clonotype was seen more than once but under ten times. The rearrangement links TRBV7-3 to TRBJ2-1, with TRBD1 as a possible D gene (6 bases). This CDR3 is built from 18 residues. Germline V gene lookup returns CDR1 SGHTA and CDR2 FQGTGA. V lost 4 bases, J lost 3 bases, and 22 bases lay in between. This chain's CDR3 is CASSSGAGTSPNYNEQFF. For the CDR3, the DNA is TGTGCCAGCAGCTCTGGGGCCGGGACAAGCCCGAACTACAATGAGCAGTTCTTC. Using reference TRBV7-3 and TRBJ2-1 for the parts outside the CDR3, the full variable domain is GAGVSQTPSNKVTEKGKYVELRCDPISGHTALYWYRQSLGQGPEFLIYFQGTGAADDSGLPNDRFFAVRPEGSVSTLKIQRTERGDSAVYLCASSSGAGTSPNYNEQFFGPGTRLTVL.

The gene calls are TRBV3-1 and TRBJ2-2; 7 positions agree with TRBD2. The germline V gene has CDR1 LGHDT and CDR2 YNNKEL (reference sequence). Losses at the gene ends were 5 bases for V and 6 bases for J; bases not matched to a gene: 6. The CDR3 spans 14 residues. The CDR3 nucleotides read TGTGCCAGCAGCTCCGCCCGGGGGGCCGGGGAGCTGTTTTTT. Protein product: CASSSARGAGELFF.